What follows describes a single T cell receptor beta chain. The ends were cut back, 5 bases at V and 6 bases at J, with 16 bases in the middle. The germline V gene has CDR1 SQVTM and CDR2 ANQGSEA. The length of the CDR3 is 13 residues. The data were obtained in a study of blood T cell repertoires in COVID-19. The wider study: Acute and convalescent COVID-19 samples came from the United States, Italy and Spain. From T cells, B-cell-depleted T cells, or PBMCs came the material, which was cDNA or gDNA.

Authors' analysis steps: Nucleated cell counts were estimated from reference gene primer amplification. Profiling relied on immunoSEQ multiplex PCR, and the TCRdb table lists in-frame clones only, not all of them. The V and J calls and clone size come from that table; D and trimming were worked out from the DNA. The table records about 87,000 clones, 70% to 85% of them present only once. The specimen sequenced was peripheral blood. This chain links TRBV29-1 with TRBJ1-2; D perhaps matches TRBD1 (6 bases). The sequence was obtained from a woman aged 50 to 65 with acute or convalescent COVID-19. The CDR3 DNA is TGCAGCGTTACAAGGGGGACTACGCATGGCTACACCTTC. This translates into CSVTRGTTHGYTF.